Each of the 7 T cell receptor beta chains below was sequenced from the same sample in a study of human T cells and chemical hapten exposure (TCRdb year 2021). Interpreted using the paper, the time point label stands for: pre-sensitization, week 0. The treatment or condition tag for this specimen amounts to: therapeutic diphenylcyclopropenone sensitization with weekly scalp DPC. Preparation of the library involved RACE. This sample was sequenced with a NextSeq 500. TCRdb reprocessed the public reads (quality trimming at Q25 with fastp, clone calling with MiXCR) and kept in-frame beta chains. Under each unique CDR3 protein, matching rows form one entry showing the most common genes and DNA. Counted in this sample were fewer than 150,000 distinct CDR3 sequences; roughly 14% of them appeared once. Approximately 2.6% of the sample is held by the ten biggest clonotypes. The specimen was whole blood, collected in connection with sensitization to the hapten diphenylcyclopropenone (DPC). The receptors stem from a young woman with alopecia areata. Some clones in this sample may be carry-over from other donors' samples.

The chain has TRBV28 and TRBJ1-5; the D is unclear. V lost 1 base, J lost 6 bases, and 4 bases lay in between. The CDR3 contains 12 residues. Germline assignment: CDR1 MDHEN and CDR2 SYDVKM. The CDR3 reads CASSLSGQPQHF. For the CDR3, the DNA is TGTGCCAGCAGTTTATCCGGTCAGCCCCAGCATTTT.

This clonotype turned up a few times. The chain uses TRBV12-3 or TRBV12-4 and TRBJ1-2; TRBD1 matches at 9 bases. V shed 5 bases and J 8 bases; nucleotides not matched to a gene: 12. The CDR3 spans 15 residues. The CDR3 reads CASSPPGQGGLGYTF. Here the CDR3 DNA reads TGTGCCAGCAGTCCTCCGGGACAGGGAGGTCTGGGCTACACCTTC.

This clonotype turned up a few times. The CDR3 spells CSVGPEKLSEQYF. The DNA for the CDR3 is TGCAGCGTTGGTCCGGAGAAGCTCTCCGAGCAGTACTTC. The chain is built from TRBV29-1 and TRBJ2-7; D not certain. CDR3 length: 13 residues. Germline V gene data show CDR1 as SQVTM and CDR2 as ANQGSEA. Trimming took off 4 bases at V and 6 bases at J, with 16 bases between the two ends.

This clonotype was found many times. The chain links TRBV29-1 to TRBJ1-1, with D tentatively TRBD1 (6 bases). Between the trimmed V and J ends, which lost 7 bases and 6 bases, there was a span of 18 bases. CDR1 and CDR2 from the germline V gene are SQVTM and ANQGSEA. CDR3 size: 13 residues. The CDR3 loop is CSAFATGLPEAFF. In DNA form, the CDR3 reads TGCAGCGCCTTTGCCACAGGGCTTCCTGAAGCTTTCTTT. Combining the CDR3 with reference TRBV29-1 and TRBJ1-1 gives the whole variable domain SAVISQKPSRDICQRGTSLTIQCQVDSQVTMMFWYRQQPGQSLTLIATANQGSEATYESGFVIDKFPISRPNLTFSTLTVSNMSPEDSSIYLCSAFATGLPEAFFGQGTRLTVV.

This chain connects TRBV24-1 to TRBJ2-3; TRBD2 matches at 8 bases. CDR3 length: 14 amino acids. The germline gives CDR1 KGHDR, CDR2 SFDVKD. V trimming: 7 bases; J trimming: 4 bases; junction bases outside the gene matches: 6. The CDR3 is CATSGGGLPDTQYF. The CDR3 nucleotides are TGTGCCACCAGCGGCGGGGGGCTTCCAGATACGCAGTATTTT.

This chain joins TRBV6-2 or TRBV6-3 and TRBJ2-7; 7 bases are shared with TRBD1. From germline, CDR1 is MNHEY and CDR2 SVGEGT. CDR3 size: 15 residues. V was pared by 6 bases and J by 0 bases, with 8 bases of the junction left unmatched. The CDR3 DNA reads TGTGCCAGCAGACGGACAGGTCTACTCTCCTACGAGCAGTACTTC. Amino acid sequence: CASRRTGLLSYEQYF.

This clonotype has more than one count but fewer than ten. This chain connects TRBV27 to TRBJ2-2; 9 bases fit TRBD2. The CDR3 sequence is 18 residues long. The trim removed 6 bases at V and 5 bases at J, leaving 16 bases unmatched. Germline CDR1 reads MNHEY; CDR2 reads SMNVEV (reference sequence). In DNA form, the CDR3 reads TGTGCCAGCAGAAACAGCGGGGGGACCCGACTAGGGACCGGGGAGCTGTTTTTT. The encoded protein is CASRNSGGTRLGTGELFF.